The 4 T cell receptor beta chains below come from one sample, sequenced in a study of CD8+CD57+ T cells in acquired aplastic anemia. The TCR beta profiling, which covered VDJ combination and CDR3 sequence, was carried out using genomic DNA as the template. TCRdb independently ran MiXCR on the reads; one entry per CDR3 protein. The repertoire holds more than 250,000 distinct CDR3 sequences, with less than 85% as singletons. The sequenced patients had an expansion of CD8+CD57+ cells seen by flow cytometry. The sample comprised sorted CD4+, CD8+, or CD8+CD57+ T cells (not recorded which) from PBMCs. These receptors came from a human donor with aplastic anemia.

This rearrangement joins TRBV6-5 to TRBJ2-7, with 8 bases that match TRBD1. Germline V gene lookup returns CDR1 MNHEY and CDR2 SVGAGI. The CDR3 runs 16 residues. V shed 3 bases and J 6 bases; nucleotides not matched to a gene: 13. CDR3 DNA: TGTGCCAGCAGTTATTCGGGACAGGCGAACCTGGCCGAGCAGTACGTC. Translated, it gives CASSYSGQANLAEQYV.

The rearrangement joins TRBV7-9 to TRBJ1-2; D not certain. Trimming stripped 4 bases from V and 5 bases from J, with 11 bases between. The germline CDR1 and CDR2 sequences are SEHNR and FQNEAQ (reference sequence). This CDR3 has 13 residues. CDR3 in amino acids: CASSSGLSYGYTF. CDR3 in DNA: TGTGCCAGCAGCTCCGGACTGAGTTATGGCTACACCTTC.

This clonotype was seen a single time. The gene calls are TRBV7-6 and TRBJ1-6; tentative D call: TRBD1 (6 bases). The V end was cut by 2 bases, the J end by 16 bases, with 24 bases between. The CDR3 length is 16 residues. The germline CDR1 and CDR2 sequences are SGHVS and FNYEAQ. The CDR3 loop is CASSLSHGTKETQLHF. The CDR3 DNA sequence: TGTGCCAGCAGCTTATCTCACGGGACAAAAGAGACCCAGCTCCACTTT. Combining the CDR3 with reference TRBV7-6 and TRBJ1-6 gives the whole variable domain GAGVSQSPRYKVTKRGQDVALRCDPISGHVSLYWYRQALGQGPEFLTYFNYEAQQDKSGLPNDRFSAERPEGSISTLTIQRTEQRDSAMYRCASSLSHGTKETQLHFGNGTRLTVT.

Points on this clonotype: One end of the junction fails to match germline, which may point to a read error. V and J are TRBV7-9 and TRBJ2-3; perhaps TRBD2 as D (7 bases). From germline, CDR1 is SEHNR and CDR2 FQNEAQ (reference sequence). This CDR3 is 14 amino acids long. The DNA of the CDR3 is TGTGCCAGCAGGGGGCAAGGGGGGGCCCAGGACATCGGTTTT. Encoded protein: CASRGQGGAQDIGF.